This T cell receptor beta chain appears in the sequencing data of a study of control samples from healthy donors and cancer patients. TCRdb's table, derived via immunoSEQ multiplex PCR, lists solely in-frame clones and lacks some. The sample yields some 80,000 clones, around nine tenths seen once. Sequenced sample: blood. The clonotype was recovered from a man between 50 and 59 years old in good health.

This CDR3 is CASSKSGGTGELFF. CDR3 DNA sequence: TGTGCCAGCAGCAAAAGTGGGGGGACCGGGGAGCTGTTTTTT. The chain combines TRBV7-7 with TRBJ2-2; maybe TRBD2 (6 bases). This CDR3 spans 14 amino acids. V lost 5 bases and J lost 5, with 12 bases in between. Germline V gives CDR1 SSHAT, CDR2 FNYEAQ (reference sequence).